These 5 T cell receptor beta chains share one sample of origin, sequenced in a study of blood T cell repertoires in COVID-19. Clones were read by immunoSEQ multiplex PCR, and TCRdb kept only the in-frame ones, dropping some. The data contain tens of thousands of clones, 88% of them singletons. The source material was peripheral blood. These receptors originate from a man between 70 and 80 years old with acute or convalescent COVID-19.

The chain links TRBV19 to TRBJ2-7; 8 bases align to TRBD2. This CDR3 has 21 residues. The germline V gene has CDR1 LNHDA and CDR2 SQIVND (reference sequence). J lost 1 base, V lost 3 bases, and 23 bases had no gene match. This CDR3 is CASSIVGPGVAGWGRSYEQYF. CDR3 in DNA: TGTGCCAGTAGTATTGTAGGGCCGGGGGTAGCGGGATGGGGAAGATCCTACGAGCAGTACTTC.

The gene calls are TRBV5-4 and TRBJ1-6; D remains ambiguous. The germline V gene encodes CDR1 SGHNT and CDR2 YYREEE (reference sequence). V lost 0 bases and J 0 bases, leaving 7 bases between the germline ends. There are 16 residues in the CDR3. The CDR3 region is CASSLDSSSYNSPLHF. The CDR3 DNA is TGTGCCAGCAGCTTGGACAGCAGCTCCTATAATTCACCCCTCCACTTT.

V is TRBV6-2 or TRBV6-3 and J is TRBJ1-6; D remains unclear. Germline assignment: CDR1 MNHEY and CDR2 SVGEGT. This CDR3 region has 17 residues. Trimming pared 0 bases from V and 7 bases from J, leaving 16 bases between. This CDR3 reads CASSYSASWNGNSPLHF. In DNA form, the CDR3 reads TGTGCCAGCAGTTACTCGGCATCGTGGAACGGGAATTCACCCCTCCACTTT.

The rearrangement links TRBV5-4 to TRBJ1-5, with no clear D. Trimming stripped 0 bases from V and 1 base from J, with 5 bases between. The germline V gene has CDR1 SGHNT and CDR2 YYREEE (reference sequence). The CDR3 extends over 14 amino acids. CDR3 region: CASSLGGSNQPQHF. In nucleotides, the CDR3 is TGTGCCAGCAGCTTGGGAGGCAGCAATCAGCCCCAGCATTTT.

Here the CDR3 DNA reads TGCGCCAGCAGCTTGGATGGGACTAGCTCCGATGAGCAGTTCTTC. Its translation: CASSLDGTSSDEQFF. The chain employs TRBV5-1 and TRBJ2-1; TRBD2 agrees at 9 bases. J lost 8 bases, V lost 0 bases, and 6 bases had no gene match. The germline gives CDR1 SGHRS, CDR2 YFSETQ. CDR3 length: 15 residues.